This T cell receptor (beta chain) was identified in a study of blood T cell repertoires in COVID-19. In the study overall: The United States, Italy and Spain provided the acute and convalescent COVID-19 samples. PBMCs, B-cell-depleted T cells, or T cells were the source of the cDNA or gDNA that made up the material.

Original analysis: Reference gene primer amplification yielded estimated nucleated cell counts. Sequenced by immunoSEQ multiplex PCR; TCRdb stores in-frame clones only, minus some. The D gene and trimming were derived from the DNA, and the V and J assignments and clone size from that table. The data show approximately 200,000 clones, about 87% seen once. With 2 bases clipped from V and 4 bases from J, the junction kept 11 bases outside the gene matches. CDR3 length: 17 residues. Germline V gene lookup returns CDR1 GTSNPN and CDR2 SVGIG (reference sequence). Symptom resolution, clearance, or two negative PCRs marked donors in Cohort 3 as recovered.

Sequenced material: PBMCs or T cells enriched from blood (not recorded which). The rearrangement uses TRBV30 and TRBJ2-7, with TRBD2 identical over 13 bases. This clonotype originated in a man aged 25 to 45 who had recovered from COVID-19. The CDR3 region has the DNA TGTGCCTGGAGTCTTACTCGACTAGCGGGGGGAGGGTACGAGCAGTACTTC. Translation gives CAWSLTRLAGGGYEQYF.